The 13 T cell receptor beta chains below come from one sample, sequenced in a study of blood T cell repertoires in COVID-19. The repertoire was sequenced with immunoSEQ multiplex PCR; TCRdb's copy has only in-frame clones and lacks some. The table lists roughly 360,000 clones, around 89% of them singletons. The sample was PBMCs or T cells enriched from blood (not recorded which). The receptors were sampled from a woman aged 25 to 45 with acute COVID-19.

CDR3 residues: CASSIAGRVRGTEAFF. CDR3 DNA: TGTGCCAGTAGTATAGCGGGGAGAGTCCGCGGCACTGAAGCTTTCTTT. The gene calls are TRBV19 and TRBJ1-1; D gene uncertain. The V gene lost 1 base and the J gene lost 4 bases, with 16 bases spanning the gap. Germline CDR1 and CDR2: LNHDA and SQIVND (reference sequence). This CDR3 spans 16 amino acids. The full variable domain, rest sourced from reference TRBV19 and TRBJ1-1, is DGGITQSPKYLFRKEGQNVTLSCEQNLNHDAMYWYRQDPGQGLRLIYYSQIVNDFQKGDIAEGYSVSREKKESFPLTVTSAQKNPTAFYLCASSIAGRVRGTEAFFGQGTRLTVV.

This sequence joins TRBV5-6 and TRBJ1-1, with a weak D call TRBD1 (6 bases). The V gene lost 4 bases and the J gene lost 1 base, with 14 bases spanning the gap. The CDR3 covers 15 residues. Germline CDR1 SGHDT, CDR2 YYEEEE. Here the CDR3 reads CASSARGRGNTEAFF. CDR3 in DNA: TGTGCCAGCAGCGCCCGGGGCAGGGGGAACACTGAAGCTTTCTTT.

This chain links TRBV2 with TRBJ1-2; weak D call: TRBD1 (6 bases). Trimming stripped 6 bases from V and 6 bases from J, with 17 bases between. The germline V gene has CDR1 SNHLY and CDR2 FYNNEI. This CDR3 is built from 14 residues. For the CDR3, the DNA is TGTGCCAGCAGCCTTGGGGCAGGGGCTCATGGCTACACCTTC. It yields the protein CASSLGAGAHGYTF.

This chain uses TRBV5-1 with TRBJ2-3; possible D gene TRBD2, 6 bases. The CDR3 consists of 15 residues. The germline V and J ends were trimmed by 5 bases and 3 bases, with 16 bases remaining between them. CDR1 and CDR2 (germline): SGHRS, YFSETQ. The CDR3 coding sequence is TGCGCCAGCAGTCCGGGATGGCGGGGTACAGATACGCAGTATTTT. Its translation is CASSPGWRGTDTQYF.

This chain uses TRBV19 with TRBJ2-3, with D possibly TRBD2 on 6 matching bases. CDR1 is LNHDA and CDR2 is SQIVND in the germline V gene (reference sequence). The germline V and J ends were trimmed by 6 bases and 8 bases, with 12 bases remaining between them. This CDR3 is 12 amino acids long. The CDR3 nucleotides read TGTGCCAGTAGATCCCCGGAGGGTACGCAGTATTTT. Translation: CASRSPEGTQYF.

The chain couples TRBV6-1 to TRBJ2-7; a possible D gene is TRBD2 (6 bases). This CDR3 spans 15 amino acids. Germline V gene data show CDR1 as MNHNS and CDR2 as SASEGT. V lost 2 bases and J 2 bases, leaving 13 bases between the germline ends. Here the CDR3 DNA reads TGTGCCAGCAGTGAATATGGGACTGGGACCTACGAGCAGTACTTC. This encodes CASSEYGTGTYEQYF.

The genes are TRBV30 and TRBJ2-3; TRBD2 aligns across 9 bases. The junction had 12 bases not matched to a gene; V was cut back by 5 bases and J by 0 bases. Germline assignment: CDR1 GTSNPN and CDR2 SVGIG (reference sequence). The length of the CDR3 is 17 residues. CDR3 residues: CAWGGGGAATSTDTQYF. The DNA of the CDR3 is TGTGCCTGGGGCGGCGGGGGGGCAGCGACTAGCACAGATACGCAGTATTTT.

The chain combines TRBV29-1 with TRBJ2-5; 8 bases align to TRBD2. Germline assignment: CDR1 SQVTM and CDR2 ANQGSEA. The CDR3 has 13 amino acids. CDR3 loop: CSARGGRGETQYF. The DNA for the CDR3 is TGCAGTGCCCGGGGGGGCCGTGGGGAGACCCAGTACTTC.

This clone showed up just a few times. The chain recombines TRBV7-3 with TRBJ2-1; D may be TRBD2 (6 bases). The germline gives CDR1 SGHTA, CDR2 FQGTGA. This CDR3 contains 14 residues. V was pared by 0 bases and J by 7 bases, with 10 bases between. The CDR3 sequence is CASSLTGRGNEQFF. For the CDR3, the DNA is TGTGCCAGCAGCTTAACGGGGCGGGGTAATGAGCAGTTCTTC.

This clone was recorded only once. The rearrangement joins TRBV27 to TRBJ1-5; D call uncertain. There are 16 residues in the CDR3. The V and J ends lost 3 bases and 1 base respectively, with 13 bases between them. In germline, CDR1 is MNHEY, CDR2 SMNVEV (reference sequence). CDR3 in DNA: TGTGCCAGCAGTTTCTTAGGAGGTGGGAGCAATCAGCCCCAGCATTTT. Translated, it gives CASSFLGGGSNQPQHF.

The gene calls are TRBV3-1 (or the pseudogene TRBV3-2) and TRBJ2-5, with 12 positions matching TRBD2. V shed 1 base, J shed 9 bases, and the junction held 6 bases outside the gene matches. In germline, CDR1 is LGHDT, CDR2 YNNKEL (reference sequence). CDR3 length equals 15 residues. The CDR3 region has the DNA TGTGCCAGCAGCCAAGGACTAGCGGGGGCTGTACCCCAGTACTTC. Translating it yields CASSQGLAGAVPQYF.

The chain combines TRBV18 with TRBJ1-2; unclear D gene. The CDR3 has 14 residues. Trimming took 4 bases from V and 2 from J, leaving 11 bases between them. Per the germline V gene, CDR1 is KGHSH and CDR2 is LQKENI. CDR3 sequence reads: CASSQLGLNYGYTF. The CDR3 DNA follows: TGTGCCAGCTCACAGCTTGGTCTGAACTATGGCTACACCTTC.

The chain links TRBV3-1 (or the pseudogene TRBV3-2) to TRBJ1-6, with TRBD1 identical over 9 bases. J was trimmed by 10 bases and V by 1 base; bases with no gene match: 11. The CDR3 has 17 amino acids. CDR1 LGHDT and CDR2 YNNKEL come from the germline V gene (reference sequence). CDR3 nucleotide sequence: TGTGCCAGCAGCCAAGTTTTACGGGACAGGGAAGGGTCACCCCTCCACTTT. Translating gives CASSQVLRDREGSPLHF.